This T cell receptor beta chain was sequenced in a study of blood T cell repertoires in COVID-19. For the study at large: Nucleic acid was either cDNA or gDNA, and it came from T cells, B-cell-depleted T cells, or PBMCs.

Germline CDR1 SQVTM, CDR2 ANQGSEA. Trimming took 4 bases from V and 11 from J, leaving 17 bases between them. The CDR3 is made up of 12 amino acids. Authors' data handling: Using reference gene primer amplification, nucleated cell counts were estimated. Clones were sequenced by immunoSEQ multiplex PCR, and TCRdb holds only the in-frame ones, with some missing. From that table come the V and J calls and clone size; the DNA was used to work out D and trimming. The sample holds around 450,000 clones, about 85% seen once. Sample: PBMCs or T cells enriched from blood (not recorded which). The origin of this receptor is a woman aged 18-29 years with acute COVID-19. The V and J genes are TRBV29-1 and TRBJ1-2, with D tentatively TRBD1 (5 bases). DNA of the CDR3: TGCAGCGTTGCCCCCAGGGAGGCTTCTTACACCTTC. Amino acid sequence: CSVAPREASYTF. Looking up the rest from reference TRBV29-1 and TRBJ1-2 gives the full variable domain: SAVISQKPSRDICQRGTSLTIQCQVDSQVTMMFWYRQQPGQSLTLIATANQGSEATYESGFVIDKFPISRPNLTFSTLTVSNMSPEDSSIYLCSVAPREASYTFGSGTRLTVV.